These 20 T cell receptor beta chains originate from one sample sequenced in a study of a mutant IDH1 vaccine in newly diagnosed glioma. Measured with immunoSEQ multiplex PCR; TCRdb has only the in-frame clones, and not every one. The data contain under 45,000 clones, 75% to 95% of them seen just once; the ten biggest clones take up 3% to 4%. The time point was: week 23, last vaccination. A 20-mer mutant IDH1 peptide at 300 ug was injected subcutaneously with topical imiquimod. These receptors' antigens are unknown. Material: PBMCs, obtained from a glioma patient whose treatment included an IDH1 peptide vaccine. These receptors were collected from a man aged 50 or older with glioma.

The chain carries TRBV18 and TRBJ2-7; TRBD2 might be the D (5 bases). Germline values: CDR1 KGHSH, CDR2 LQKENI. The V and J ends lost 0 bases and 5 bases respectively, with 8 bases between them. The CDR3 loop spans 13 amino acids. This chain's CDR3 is CASSPPTIDEQYF. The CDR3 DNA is TGTGCCAGCTCACCACCGACTATTGACGAGCAGTACTTC.

CDR3 protein: CASSLGDRGHQPQHF. CDR3 nucleotides: TGTGCCAGCAGCTTAGGGGACAGGGGGCATCAGCCCCAGCATTTT. The chain is built from TRBV7-9 and TRBJ1-5; 12 bases line up with TRBD1. In germline, CDR1 is SEHNR, CDR2 FQNEAQ (reference sequence). V was pared by 1 base and J by 5 bases, with 0 bases of the junction left unmatched. The CDR3 is 15 residues long.

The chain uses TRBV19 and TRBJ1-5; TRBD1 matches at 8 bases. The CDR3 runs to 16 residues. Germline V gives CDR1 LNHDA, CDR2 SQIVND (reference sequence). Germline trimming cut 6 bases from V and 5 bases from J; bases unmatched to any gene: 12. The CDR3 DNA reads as TGTGCCAGTAGACCCTCTGGACAGGGCATCCATCAGCCCCAGCATTTT. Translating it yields CASRPSGQGIHQPQHF.

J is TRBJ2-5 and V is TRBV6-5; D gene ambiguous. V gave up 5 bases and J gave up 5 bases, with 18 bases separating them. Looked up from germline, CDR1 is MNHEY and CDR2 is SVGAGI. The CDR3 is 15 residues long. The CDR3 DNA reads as TGTGCCAGCAGTGTCCAAGGGCGAAGTCTGGAGACCCAGTACTTC. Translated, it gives CASSVQGRSLETQYF.

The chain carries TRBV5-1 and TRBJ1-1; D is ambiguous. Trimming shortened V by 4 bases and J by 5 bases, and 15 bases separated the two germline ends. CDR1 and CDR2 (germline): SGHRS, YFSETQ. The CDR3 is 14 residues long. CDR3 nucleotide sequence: TGCGCCAGCAGCGCCGGGCCCGGCGGGACTGAAGCTTTCTTT. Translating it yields CASSAGPGGTEAFF. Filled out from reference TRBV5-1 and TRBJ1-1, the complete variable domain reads KAGVTQTPRYLIKTRGQQVTLSCSPISGHRSVSWYQQTPGQGLQFLFEYFSETQRNKGNFPGRFSGRQFSNSRSEMNVSTLELGDSALYLCASSAGPGGTEAFFGQGTRLTVV.

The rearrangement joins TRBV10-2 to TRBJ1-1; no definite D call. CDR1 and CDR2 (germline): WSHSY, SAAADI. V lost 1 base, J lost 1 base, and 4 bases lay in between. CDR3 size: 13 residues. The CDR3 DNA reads TGCGCCAGCAGTGAGTGGCGGAACACTGAAGCTTTCTTT. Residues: CASSEWRNTEAFF.

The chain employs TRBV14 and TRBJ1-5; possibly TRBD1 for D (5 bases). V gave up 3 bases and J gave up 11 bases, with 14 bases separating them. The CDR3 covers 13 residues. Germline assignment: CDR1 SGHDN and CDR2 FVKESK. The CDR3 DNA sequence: TGTGCCAGCAGCCACCAACAAGGGGAGGCCCAGCATTTT. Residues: CASSHQQGEAQHF.

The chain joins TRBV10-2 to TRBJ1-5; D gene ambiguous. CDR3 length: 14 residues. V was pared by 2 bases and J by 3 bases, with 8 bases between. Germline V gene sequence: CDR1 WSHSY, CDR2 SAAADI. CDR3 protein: CASSEGPFNQPQHF. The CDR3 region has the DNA TGCGCCAGCAGTGAGGGACCGTTCAATCAGCCCCAGCATTTT.

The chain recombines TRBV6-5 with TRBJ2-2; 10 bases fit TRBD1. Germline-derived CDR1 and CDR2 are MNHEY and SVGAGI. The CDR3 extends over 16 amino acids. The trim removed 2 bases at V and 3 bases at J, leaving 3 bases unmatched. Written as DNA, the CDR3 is TGTGCCAGCAGTTACGTCGGGACAGGGGACACCGGGGAGCTGTTTTTT. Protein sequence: CASSYVGTGDTGELFF.

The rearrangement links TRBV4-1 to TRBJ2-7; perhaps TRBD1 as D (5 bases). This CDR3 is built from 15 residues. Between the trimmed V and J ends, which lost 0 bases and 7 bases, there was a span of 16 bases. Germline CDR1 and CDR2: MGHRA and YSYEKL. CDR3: CASSQEVTVSWEQYF. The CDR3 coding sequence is TGCGCCAGCAGCCAAGAAGTGACAGTCTCGTGGGAGCAGTACTTC.

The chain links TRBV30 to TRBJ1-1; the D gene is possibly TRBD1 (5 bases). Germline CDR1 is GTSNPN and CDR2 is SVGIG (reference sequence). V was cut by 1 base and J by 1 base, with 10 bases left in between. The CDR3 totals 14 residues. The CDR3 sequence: CAWSASGANTEAFF. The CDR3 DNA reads TGTGCCTGGAGTGCTAGCGGGGCGAACACTGAAGCTTTCTTT.

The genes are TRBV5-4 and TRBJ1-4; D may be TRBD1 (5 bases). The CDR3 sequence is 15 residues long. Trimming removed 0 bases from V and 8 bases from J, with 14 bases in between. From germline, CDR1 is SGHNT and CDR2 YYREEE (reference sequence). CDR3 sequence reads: CASSLAGGREEKLFF. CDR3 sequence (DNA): TGTGCCAGCAGCTTGGCCGGGGGACGGGAGGAAAAACTGTTTTTT.

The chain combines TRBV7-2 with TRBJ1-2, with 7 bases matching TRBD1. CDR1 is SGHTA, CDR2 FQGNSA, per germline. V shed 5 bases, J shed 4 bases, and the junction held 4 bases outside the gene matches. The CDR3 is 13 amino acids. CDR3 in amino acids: CASSPRQGYGYTF. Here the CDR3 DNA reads TGTGCCAGCAGCCCCCGACAGGGCTATGGCTACACCTTC.

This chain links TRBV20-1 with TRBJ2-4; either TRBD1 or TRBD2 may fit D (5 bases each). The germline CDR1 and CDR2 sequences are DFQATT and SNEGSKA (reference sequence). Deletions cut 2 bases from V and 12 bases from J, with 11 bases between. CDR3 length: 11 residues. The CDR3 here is CSARTPGPQYF. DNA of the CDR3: TGCAGTGCTAGAACTCCGGGACCTCAGTACTTC.

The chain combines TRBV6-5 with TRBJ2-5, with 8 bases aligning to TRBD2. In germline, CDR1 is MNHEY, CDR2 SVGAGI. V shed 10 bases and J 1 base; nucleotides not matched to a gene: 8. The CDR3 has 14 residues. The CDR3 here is CATAPGGPQETQYF. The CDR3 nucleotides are TGTGCCACCGCCCCGGGGGGGCCCCAAGAGACCCAGTACTTC.

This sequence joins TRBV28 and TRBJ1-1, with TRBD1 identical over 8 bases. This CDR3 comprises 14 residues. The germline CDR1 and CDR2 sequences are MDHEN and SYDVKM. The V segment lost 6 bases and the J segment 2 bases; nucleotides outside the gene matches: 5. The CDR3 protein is CASSTGQGNTEAFF. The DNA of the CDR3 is TGTGCCAGCAGCACCGGACAGGGTAACACTGAAGCTTTCTTT.

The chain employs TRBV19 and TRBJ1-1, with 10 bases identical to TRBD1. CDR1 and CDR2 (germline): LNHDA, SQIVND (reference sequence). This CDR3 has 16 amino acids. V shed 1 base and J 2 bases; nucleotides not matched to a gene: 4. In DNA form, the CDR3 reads TGTGCCAGTAGTATAGGGGGGACAGGGGCAAACACTGAAGCTTTCTTT. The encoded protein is CASSIGGTGANTEAFF.

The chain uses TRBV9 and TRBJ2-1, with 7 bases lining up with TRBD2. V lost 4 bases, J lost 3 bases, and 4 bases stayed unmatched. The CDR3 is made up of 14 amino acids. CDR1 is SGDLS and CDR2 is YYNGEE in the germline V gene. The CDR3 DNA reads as TGTGCCAGCAGCCCTACGGGAGGCTACAATGAGCAGTTCTTC. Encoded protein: CASSPTGGYNEQFF.

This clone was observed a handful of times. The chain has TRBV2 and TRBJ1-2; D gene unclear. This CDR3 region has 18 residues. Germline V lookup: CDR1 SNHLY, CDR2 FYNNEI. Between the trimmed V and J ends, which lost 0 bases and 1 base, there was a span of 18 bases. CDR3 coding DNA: TGTGCCAGCAGTGAAGCTGGGCAGTTTAAAAGTGATAACTATGGCTACACCTTC. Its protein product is CASSEAGQFKSDNYGYTF.

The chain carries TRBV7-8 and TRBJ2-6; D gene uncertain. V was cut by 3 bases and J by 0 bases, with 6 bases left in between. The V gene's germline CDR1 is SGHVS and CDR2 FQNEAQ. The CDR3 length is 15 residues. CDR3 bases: TGTGCCAGCAGCTTCGGTTACTCTGGGGCCAACGTCCTGACTTTC. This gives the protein CASSFGYSGANVLTF. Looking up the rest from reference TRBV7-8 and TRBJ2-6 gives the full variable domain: GAGVSQSPRYKVAKRGQDVALRCDPISGHVSLFWYQQALGQGPEFLTYFQNEAQLDKSGLPSDRFFAERPEGSVSTLKIQRTQQEDSAVYLCASSFGYSGANVLTFGAGSRLTVL.